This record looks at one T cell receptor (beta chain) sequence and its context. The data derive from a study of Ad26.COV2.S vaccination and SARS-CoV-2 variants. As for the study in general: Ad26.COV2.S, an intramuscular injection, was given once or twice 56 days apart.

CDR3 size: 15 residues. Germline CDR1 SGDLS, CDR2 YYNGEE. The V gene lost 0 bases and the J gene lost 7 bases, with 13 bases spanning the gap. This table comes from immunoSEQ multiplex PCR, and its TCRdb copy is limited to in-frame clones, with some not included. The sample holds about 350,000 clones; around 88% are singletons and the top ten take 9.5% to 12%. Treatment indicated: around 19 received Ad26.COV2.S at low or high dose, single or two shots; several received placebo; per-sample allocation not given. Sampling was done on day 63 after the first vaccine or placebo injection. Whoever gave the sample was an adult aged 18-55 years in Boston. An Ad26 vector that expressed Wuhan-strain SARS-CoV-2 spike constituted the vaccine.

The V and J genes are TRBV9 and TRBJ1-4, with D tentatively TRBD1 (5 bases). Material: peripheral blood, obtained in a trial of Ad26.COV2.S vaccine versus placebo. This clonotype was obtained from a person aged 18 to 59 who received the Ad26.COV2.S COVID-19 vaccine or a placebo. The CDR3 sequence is CASSVGQTGGEKLFF. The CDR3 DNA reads TGTGCCAGCAGCGTAGGACAGACGGGTGGTGAAAAACTGTTTTTT.